The sequence of this T cell receptor (beta chain) was determined in a study of radiation and T cells in renal cell carcinoma. General study results and limits: Top tumor clonotypes rose in blood 2 weeks post-radiation, then contracted.

The V end was cut by 5 bases, the J end by 4 bases, with 16 bases between. The CDR3 covers 15 residues. Germline lookup yields CDR1 SGDLS and CDR2 YYNGEE. This clone has just one count. As yet, its antigen is unknown. Stated treatment: 15 Gy SBRT to primary tumor, nephrectomy 4 weeks later. Nephrectomy followed 15 Gy stereotactic body radiation by 4 weeks. Produced via immunoSEQ multiplex PCR; TCRdb's table is partial and in-frame only. The table includes around 20,000 clones, 45% to 50% detected once. The TCR comes from a woman between 50 and 59 years old with renal cell carcinoma. Sequenced material: tumor tissue, taken from a patient whose treatment included radiotherapy and nephrectomy. This chain connects TRBV9 to TRBJ2-1, with unresolved D. The CDR3 coding sequence is TGTGCCAGCAGTCCCGGGTCGATAAATTACAATGAGCAGTTCTTC. It is translated as CASSPGSINYNEQFF.